The 14 T cell receptor beta chains below come from one sample, sequenced in a study of control samples from healthy donors and cancer patients. Sequencing was performed with immunoSEQ multiplex PCR; in TCRdb, only in-frame clones are kept and a portion is missing. The sample shows 110,000 to 150,000 clones, 80% to 95% of them seen only once. The sample consisted of blood. These receptors were collected from a man between 25 and 39 years old in good health.

The V gene is TRBV7-8, the J gene TRBJ2-3; 8 bases fit TRBD1. Germline V gene data show CDR1 as SGHVS and CDR2 as FQNEAQ. This CDR3 spans 17 amino acids. The junction had 11 bases not matched to a gene; V was cut back by 2 bases and J by 4 bases. The CDR3 is CASSLTWRTGSPDTQYF. The CDR3 nucleotides read TGTGCCAGCAGCTTAACGTGGAGGACAGGGAGTCCAGATACGCAGTATTTT.

Concerning this clone itself: This specimen includes other DNA sequences encoding the same CDR3. V is TRBV6-2 or TRBV6-3 and J is TRBJ1-5; 7 bases agree with TRBD1. Per germline, CDR1 MNHEY and CDR2 SVGEGT. Unmatched junction bases numbered 1, after V lost 5 bases and J lost 6 bases. This CDR3 comprises 12 residues. The CDR3 sequence: CASSDRAQPQHF. Written as DNA, the CDR3 is TGTGCCAGCAGTGACAGGGCTCAGCCCCAGCATTTT.

The chain has TRBV30 and TRBJ1-3; TRBD1 might be the D (5 bases). CDR1 is GTSNPN and CDR2 is SVGIG in the germline V gene (reference sequence). The CDR3 is made up of 14 amino acids. V was pared by 5 bases and J by 4 bases, with 15 bases between. The CDR3 sequence: CAWASGGGGNTIYF. CDR3 sequence (DNA): TGTGCCTGGGCCTCCGGGGGAGGGGGAAACACCATATATTTT.

The J gene is TRBJ2-7, the V gene TRBV11-2, with 9 bases fitting TRBD1. The germline V gene encodes CDR1 SGHAT and CDR2 FQNNGV. The CDR3 has 11 residues. The ends lost 6 bases at V and 11 bases at J; junction bases unmatched: 5. The CDR3 protein is CASRDTGGEYF. In DNA, the CDR3 is TGTGCCAGCAGAGATACAGGGGGCGAGTACTTC.

The rearrangement links TRBV7-2 to TRBJ2-1; TRBD1 agrees at 9 bases. The ends lost 4 bases at V and 8 bases at J; junction bases unmatched: 21. There are 19 residues in the CDR3. Germline-derived CDR1 and CDR2 are SGHTA and FQGNSA. CDR3 sequence (DNA): TGTGCCAGCAGCTACGGTATACTTTCCGGGACAGGGAAGGTACATGAGCAGTTCTTC. It yields the protein CASSYGILSGTGKVHEQFF. Combining the CDR3 with reference TRBV7-2 and TRBJ2-1 gives the whole variable domain GAGVSQSPSNKVTEKGKDVELRCDPISGHTALYWYRQSLGQGLEFLIYFQGNSAPDKSGLPSDRFSAERTGGSVSTLTIQRTQQEDSAVYLCASSYGILSGTGKVHEQFFGPGTRLTVL.

The V gene is TRBV28, the J gene TRBJ2-1; TRBD1 agrees at 9 bases. Trimming removed 6 bases from V and 4 bases from J; junction bases left unmatched: 4. Germline V gene sequence: CDR1 MDHEN, CDR2 SYDVKM. This CDR3 is built from 14 residues. The CDR3 is CASSRDRAYNEQFF. CDR3 coding DNA: TGTGCCAGCAGCCGGGACAGGGCGTACAATGAGCAGTTCTTC.

CDR3 protein: CATSRGLEAYNEQFF. The CDR3 DNA reads TGTGCCACCAGCAGAGGACTTGAGGCCTACAATGAGCAGTTCTTC. The chain recombines TRBV15 with TRBJ2-1; no clear D gene. Germline-derived CDR1 and CDR2 are LNHNV and YYDKDF (reference sequence). This CDR3 is built from 15 residues. Trimming removed 1 base from V and 2 bases from J, with 9 bases in between.

Here the CDR3 DNA reads TGTGCCAGCAGCTTGGGGGCGATAGCGGGAGGGGAGACCCAGTACTTC. Protein: CASSLGAIAGGETQYF. The chain has TRBV5-5 and TRBJ2-5, with 11 positions matching TRBD2. V shed 0 bases, J shed 5 bases, and the junction held 6 bases outside the gene matches. Germline assignment: CDR1 SGHKS and CDR2 YYEKEE (reference sequence). The CDR3 contains 16 residues.

This clone showed up just a few times. This chain uses TRBV19 with TRBJ1-5; D is ambiguous. Trimming took 6 bases from V and 3 from J, leaving 15 bases between them. CDR1 and CDR2 from the germline V gene are LNHDA and SQIVND (reference sequence). The CDR3 spans 15 residues. The chain's CDR3 is CASSKKRVNNQPQHF. The CDR3 DNA reads as TGTGCCAGTAGCAAGAAAAGGGTGAACAATCAGCCCCAGCATTTT.

The chain has TRBV2 and TRBJ1-6; no clear D. V was shortened by 9 bases and J by 1 base, with 7 bases between the two germline ends. Germline V gives CDR1 SNHLY, CDR2 FYNNEI. The CDR3 is 13 residues long. The CDR3 DNA is TGTGCCAGTGGAGGTTCCTATAATTCACCCCTCCACTTT. Translated, it gives CASGGSYNSPLHF.

The chain employs TRBV4-1 and TRBJ1-3; perhaps TRBD1 as D (6 bases). V lost 3 bases and J lost 0, with 12 bases in between. CDR1 and CDR2 from the germline V gene are MGHRA and YSYEKL. The CDR3 extends over 16 amino acids. CDR3 in DNA: TGCGCCAGCAGCCAGCAGGACAGCCACTCTGGAAACACCATATATTTT. Translating it yields CASSQQDSHSGNTIYF.

The chain is built from TRBV6-5 and TRBJ2-7; D not certain. CDR3 size: 13 residues. Germline assignment: CDR1 MNHEY and CDR2 SVGAGI. V lost 2 bases and J lost 6, with 11 bases in between. In DNA, the CDR3 is TGTGCCAGCAGTTACAGGATCGGCGGCGAGCAGTACTTC. Amino acids: CASSYRIGGEQYF.

The chain couples TRBV5-6 to TRBJ2-7, with TRBD2 identical over 7 bases. J gave up 2 bases and V 6 bases, and 8 bases lay outside the gene matches. The CDR3 extends over 14 amino acids. Germline V gives CDR1 SGHDT, CDR2 YYEEEE. The CDR3 reads CASILRGDAYEQYF. CDR3 DNA sequence: TGTGCCAGCATCCTTCGGGGGGATGCCTACGAGCAGTACTTC.

J is TRBJ1-6 and V is TRBV28; the D gene is possibly TRBD1 (5 bases). The CDR3 runs to 15 residues. The germline V gene has CDR1 MDHEN and CDR2 SYDVKM. Deletions cut 1 base from V and 10 bases from J, with 14 bases between. CDR3: CASSLSWQGGSPLHF. The CDR3 bases are TGTGCCAGCAGTTTATCGTGGCAGGGAGGATCACCCCTCCACTTT. Full variable domain (missing parts from reference TRBV28 and TRBJ1-6): DVKVTQSSRYLVKRTGEKVFLECVQDMDHENMFWYRQDPGLGLRLIYFSYDVKMKEKGDIPEGYSVSREKKERFSLILESASTNQTSMYLCASSLSWQGGSPLHFGNGTRLTVT.